This entry describes one TCR beta chain. V shed 1 base and J 5 bases; nucleotides not matched to a gene: 11. CDR1 LNHNV and CDR2 YYDKDF come from the germline V gene (reference sequence). This CDR3 has 17 amino acids. The entry originates in a study of graft-versus-host responses after intestinal transplantation. Study in general: The recipients all started with anti-thymocyte globulin induction and then took tacrolimus and steroids for 3 to 4 years.

Using immunoSEQ multiplex PCR, the repertoire was profiled, and TCRdb retains in-frame clones only, with some absent. The sample lists 6,000 to 8,500 clones; around 30% were seen once. The study, taken as a whole, reports: Individuals who had graft-donor T cell macrochimerism had allografts that showed high graft-versus-host to host-versus-graft clonal ratios. An association linked early post-transplant HvG declines with peak circulating GvH clone levels.

Upon completion of the reaction, proliferating CFSE-low responders, both CD3+CD4+ and CD3+CD8+, were sorted. The chain uses TRBV15 and TRBJ1-1; 9 bases are a match to TRBD1. The sequencing used alloreactive CD4+ T cells from a mixed lymphocyte reaction culture, collected before transplantation. Subset of the sample: CFSE-low proliferating T cells sorted from approximately 6-day pre-transplant mixed lymphocyte reaction (GvH or HvG direction). This clonotype originated in a human patient who was an organ donor for intestinal transplantation. CDR3 sequence reads: CATSRGARLGTGTEAFF. The CDR3 DNA sequence: TGTGCCACCAGCAGAGGGGCTCGGTTGGGGACAGGGACTGAAGCTTTCTTT. The full variable domain, completed using reference TRBV15 and TRBJ1-1, is DAMVIQNPRYQVTQFGKPVTLSCSQTLNHNVMYWYQQKSSQAPKLLFHYYDKDFNNEADTPDNFQSRRPNTSFCFLDIRSPGLGDTAMYLCATSRGARLGTGTEAFFGQGTRLTVV.